The rows below give T cell receptor beta chains drawn from one sample of a study of technical replicates of blood from a few donors. Sequencing was performed with immunoSEQ multiplex PCR; in TCRdb, only in-frame clones are kept and a portion is missing. The sample lists roughly 70,000 clones; about 90% were seen once. Material for sequencing was T cells isolated from PBMCs. The source of these receptors is a human donor in good health. CDR3s include the opening cysteine and the closing phenylalanine or tryptophan. A D gene is named only where the DNA matches it firmly. Part of the rows lack a size; the others show once, few, many or a class for expanded clones.

V: TRBV2
size: once
D: TRBD2
J: TRBJ2-1
DNA: TGTGCCAGCAGTGAAGGTAGAGCGGGAGGGCACAGGAATGAGCAGTTCTTC
CDR3: CASSEGRAGGHRNEQFF

V: TRBV13
size: once
D: NA
J: TRBJ2-7
DNA: TGTGCCAGCAGCGAGAGACAGATAGCCTACGAGCAGTACTTC
CDR3: CASSERQIAYEQYF

V: TRBV6-5
size: NA
D: NA
J: TRBJ1-1
DNA: TGTGCCAGCAGTACCTGGCAGAACACTGAAGCTTTCTTT
CDR3: CASSTWQNTEAFF

V: TRBV7-9
size: NA
D: TRBD1
J: TRBJ1-2
DNA: TGTGCCAGCAGCTTAATGTCCAGGGGGGACTATGGCTACACCTTC
CDR3: CASSLMSRGDYGYTF

V: TRBV30
size: NA
D: TRBD1
J: TRBJ1-4
DNA: TGTGCCTGGAGTTCCGGGGGACAGGTTAATGAAAAACTGTTTTTT
CDR3: CAWSSGGQVNEKLFF

V: TRBV19
size: NA
D: TRBD1
J: TRBJ1-5
DNA: TGTGCCAGTAGTAATGCCGGGACAGCAAATCAGCCCCAGCATTTT
CDR3: CASSNAGTANQPQHF

V: TRBV27
size: NA
D: NA
J: TRBJ1-3
DNA: TGTGCCAGCAGACAGGGTACCTCTGGAAACACCATATATTTT
CDR3: CASRQGTSGNTIYF

V: TRBV27
size: NA
D: NA
J: TRBJ1-1
DNA: TGTGCCAGCGGTGTTATGGCTAACACTGAAGCTTTCTTT
CDR3: CASGVMANTEAFF

V: TRBV4-3
size: NA
D: TRBD1
J: TRBJ2-1
DNA: TGCGCCAGCAGCCAAGGGACAGGGTTTTACAATGAGCAGTTCTTC
CDR3: CASSQGTGFYNEQFF

V: TRBV6-5
size: NA
D: TRBD2
J: TRBJ2-1
DNA: TGTGCCAGCAGCCGCGCTAGCGGGATGAACGGTGAGCAGTTCTTC
CDR3: CASSRASGMNGEQFF

V: TRBV2
size: NA
D: TRBD1
J: TRBJ1-5
DNA: TGTGCCAGCAGCTATACGGCCGGGACAGGGACTCAGCCCCAGCATTTT
CDR3: CASSYTAGTGTQPQHF

V: TRBV6-1
size: NA
D: NA
J: TRBJ1-4
DNA: TGTGCCAGCAGTTTCCGGGGGGGAAATGAAAAACTGTTTTTT
CDR3: CASSFRGGNEKLFF

V: TRBV29-1
size: NA
D: TRBD1
J: TRBJ1-2
DNA: TGCAGCGTTCCGGACAGGGAGATCAATGGCTACACCTTC
CDR3: CSVPDREINGYTF

V: TRBV6-5
size: NA
D: NA
J: TRBJ2-7
DNA: TGTGCCAGCAGTTACTCCGGGATTATCTACGAGCAGTACTTC
CDR3: CASSYSGIIYEQYF

V: TRBV30
size: NA
D: NA
J: TRBJ1-5
DNA: TGTGCCTGGGGCACGGGGAGCAATCAGCCCCAGCATTTT
CDR3: CAWGTGSNQPQHF

V: TRBV9
size: NA
D: TRBD1
J: TRBJ2-7
DNA: TGTGCCAGCAGCGTATCCGGACAGGGGGCGGACGAGCAGTACTTC
CDR3: CASSVSGQGADEQYF

V: TRBV10-1
size: NA
D: NA
J: TRBJ1-1
DNA: TGCGCCAGCAGCAACAGGGTCGCCGGATTGAACACTGAAGCTTTCTTT
CDR3: CASSNRVAGLNTEAFF

V: TRBV13
size: NA
D: NA
J: TRBJ2-7
DNA: TGTGCCAGCAGCTTCCAGGCCCCCTACGAGCAGTACTTC
CDR3: CASSFQAPYEQYF

V: TRBV11-3
size: NA
D: NA
J: TRBJ1-1
DNA: TGTGCCAGCAGCTTAGATGCGGGGGATGGAGCTTTCTTT
CDR3: CASSLDAGDGAFF

V: TRBV7-8
size: NA
D: NA
J: TRBJ1-2
DNA: TGTGCCAGCAGCCGGGGGGGGGCACGGGGTGGCTACACCTTC
CDR3: CASSRGGARGGYTF

V: TRBV7-2
size: NA
D: NA
J: TRBJ2-6
DNA: TGTGCCAGCAGACTAGGTGTTCTAGGGGCCAACGTCCTGACTTTC
CDR3: CASRLGVLGANVLTF

V: TRBV27
size: NA
D: NA
J: TRBJ2-1
DNA: TGTGCCAGCAGTTCCCCCGGTATAGCGCTTACCTACAATGAGCAGTTCTTC
CDR3: CASSSPGIALTYNEQFF

V: TRBV30
size: few
D: NA
J: TRBJ1-1
DNA: TGTGCCTGGGGGGCAGGGACTAGGAACACTGAAGCTTTCTTT
CDR3: CAWGAGTRNTEAFF

V: TRBV18
size: NA
D: TRBD2
J: TRBJ2-1
DNA: TGTGCCAGCTCACGGTCTAATGCGGGAGGGCTTACTCACAATGAGCAGTTCTTC
CDR3: CASSRSNAGGLTHNEQFF

V: TRBV19
size: NA
D: TRBD2
J: TRBJ2-1
DNA: TGTGCCAGTAGACCTATACAGCTAGCGGGAGAGGAGAATGAGCAGTTCTTC
CDR3: CASRPIQLAGEENEQFF

V: TRBV11-3
size: NA
D: NA
J: TRBJ2-1
DNA: TGTGCCAGCAGCCGGGACTTCAACTGGGAGCAGTTCTTC
CDR3: CASSRDFNWEQFF

V: TRBV4-2
size: NA
D: TRBD2
J: TRBJ2-3
DNA: TGTGCCAGCAGCCAAGAGGCCAAGCGGGAGATCGATACGCAGTATTTT
CDR3: CASSQEAKREIDTQYF

V: TRBV29-1
size: NA
D: NA
J: TRBJ1-2
DNA: TGCAGCGTTGAAAGAGAGTATGGCTACACCTTC
CDR3: CSVEREYGYTF

V: TRBV28
size: NA
D: NA
J: TRBJ1-2
DNA: TGTGCCAGCAGTTTAGGAGATGGCTACACCTTC
CDR3: CASSLGDGYTF

V: TRBV14
size: NA
D: TRBD2
J: TRBJ2-7
DNA: TGTGCCAGCAGCCATTCTAGCGGGTTTTACGAGCAGTACTTC
CDR3: CASSHSSGFYEQYF

V: TRBV19
size: NA
D: NA
J: TRBJ2-7
DNA: TGTGCCAGTAGGGGACTCGGGGCCGACGAGCAGTACTTC
CDR3: CASRGLGADEQYF

V: TRBV7-3
size: NA
D: TRBD1
J: TRBJ2-5
DNA: TGTGCCAGCAGCTTAACGGGACAGGGTTTGAAAGAGACCCAGTACTTC
CDR3: CASSLTGQGLKETQYF

V: TRBV19
size: NA
D: NA
J: TRBJ1-2
DNA: TGTGCCAGTAGTATTGCGGCGGATTCCTATGGCTACACCTTC
CDR3: CASSIAADSYGYTF

V: TRBV5-6
size: few
D: NA
J: TRBJ1-1
DNA: TGTGCCAGCAGACCGGGGATGAACACTGAAGCTTTCTTT
CDR3: CASRPGMNTEAFF

V: TRBV9
size: NA
D: NA
J: TRBJ2-3
DNA: TGTGCCAGCAGCGTGACTCAGGGGACAGATACGCAGTATTTT
CDR3: CASSVTQGTDTQYF

V: TRBV28
size: NA
D: NA
J: TRBJ1-2
DNA: TGTGCCAGCAGCCTGTACTATGGCTACACCTTC
CDR3: CASSLYYGYTF

V: TRBV11-2
size: NA
D: TRBD2
J: TRBJ2-1
DNA: TGTGCCAGCAGCTTAGATTCGCGGGAGAACGGGGAGCAGTTCTTC
CDR3: CASSLDSRENGEQFF

V: TRBV29-1
size: NA
D: NA
J: TRBJ2-7
DNA: TGCAGCGGTCAGGGTGTCGCCTACGAGCAGTACTTC
CDR3: CSGQGVAYEQYF

V: TRBV30
size: NA
D: TRBD1
J: TRBJ1-3
DNA: TGTGCCTGGATCGGACAGGGCTCTGGAAACACCATATATTTT
CDR3: CAWIGQGSGNTIYF

V: TRBV7-3
size: NA
D: TRBD2
J: TRBJ2-1
DNA: TGTGCCAGCAGCCCAGGACTAGCGGGAACCTACAATGAGCAGTTCTTC
CDR3: CASSPGLAGTYNEQFF

V: TRBV21-1
size: NA
D: NA
J: TRBJ1-1
DNA: TGTGCCAGCAGCAAATTGCCTGACTTCCATTCGTCGGTCCACACTGAAGCTTTCTTT
CDR3: CASSKLPDFHSSVHTEAFF

V: TRBV5-1
size: NA
D: TRBD1
J: TRBJ2-7
DNA: TGCGCCAGCAGCTTGGACAGGACAGGGATCTACGAGCAGTACTTC
CDR3: CASSLDRTGIYEQYF

V: TRBV7-2
size: NA
D: TRBD2
J: TRBJ2-7
DNA: TGTGCCAGCAGCTTAGCGTGGGGCGGGAGCAATTACGAGCAGTACTTC
CDR3: CASSLAWGGSNYEQYF

V: TRBV4-1
size: NA
D: NA
J: TRBJ2-7
DNA: TGCGCCAGCAGCCAAGCCCAGGGGACACGGGAGCAGTACTTC
CDR3: CASSQAQGTREQYF

V: TRBV29-1
size: NA
D: NA
J: TRBJ2-5
DNA: TGCAGCGTTGACAGTAACAAGAAGACCCAGTACTTC
CDR3: CSVDSNKKTQYF

V: TRBV27
size: NA
D: NA
J: TRBJ2-7
DNA: TGTGCCAGCAGCCAAACAGGGAACTACGAGCAGTACTTC
CDR3: CASSQTGNYEQYF

V: TRBV27
size: NA
D: TRBD2
J: TRBJ2-7
DNA: TGTGCCAGCAGTCGGACTAGCGGGATCTACGAGCAGTACTTC
CDR3: CASSRTSGIYEQYF

V: TRBV25-1
size: NA
D: NA
J: TRBJ1-1
DNA: TGTGCCAGCAGTGAAAGCCTATATGTGGCTTTCTTT
CDR3: CASSESLYVAFF

V: TRBV28
size: NA
D: NA
J: TRBJ2-7
DNA: TGTGCCAGCCGGTATATGGGCGGGGAGCAGTACTTC
CDR3: CASRYMGGEQYF

V: TRBV6-1
size: once
D: TRBD2
J: TRBJ2-7
DNA: TGTGCCAGCAGTGAACAACTAGCGGGAGTTGCCGAGCAGTACTTC
CDR3: CASSEQLAGVAEQYF

V: TRBV4-3
size: NA
D: NA
J: TRBJ2-7
DNA: TGCGCCAGCAGCCAAGTTGACGGGAGCGAGCAGTACTTC
CDR3: CASSQVDGSEQYF

V: TRBV6-4
size: NA
D: NA
J: TRBJ2-2
DNA: TGTGCCAGCAGTTGGTCGGGTGTGAGACCCGGGGAGCTGTTTTTT
CDR3: CASSWSGVRPGELFF

V: TRBV5-1
size: NA
D: NA
J: TRBJ2-1
DNA: TGCGCCAGCAGCTTGAAGTCGTTGGGGGGCTCCTACAATGAGCAGTTCTTC
CDR3: CASSLKSLGGSYNEQFF

V: TRBV6-5
size: few
D: NA
J: TRBJ1-2
DNA: TGTGCCAGCAGGGGTGGGGGCCACTATGGCTACACCTTC
CDR3: CASRGGGHYGYTF

V: TRBV6-5
size: NA
D: NA
J: TRBJ2-2
DNA: TGTGCCAGCCGGCCCACTAGCTGGGCCGGGGAGCTGTTTTTT
CDR3: CASRPTSWAGELFF

V: TRBV7-3
size: NA
D: TRBD1
J: TRBJ2-7
DNA: TGTGCCAGCACCCTGGACAGGCTAAACAACGAGCAGTACTTC
CDR3: CASTLDRLNNEQYF

V: TRBV6-1
size: NA
D: NA
J: TRBJ2-7
DNA: TGTGCCAGCACACTCACTAGGACAGTGGCTCACGAGCAGTACTTC
CDR3: CASTLTRTVAHEQYF

V: TRBV7-3
size: NA
D: TRBD2
J: TRBJ2-1
DNA: TGTGCCAGCAGCTTAGAGCTAGCGGTCTACAATGAGCAGTTCTTC
CDR3: CASSLELAVYNEQFF

V: TRBV7-9
size: NA
D: NA
J: TRBJ2-7
DNA: TGTGCCAGCAGCTTAACAGAAAACTACGAGCAGTACTTC
CDR3: CASSLTENYEQYF

V: TRBV7-8
size: NA
D: TRBD2
J: TRBJ2-2
DNA: TGTGCCAGCAGCGTTCTAGCGGGAGCCTCAGGGGAGCTGTTTTTT
CDR3: CASSVLAGASGELFF